This T cell receptor (beta chain) was obtained from a study of T cell responses to AZD1222 COVID-19 vaccine. General study results and limits: It should be noted that donors were predominantly white British and more often female, and clonal diversity was possibly underestimated. The study identified only six AZD1222 recipients as seropositive at baseline. Vaccine-related CD4 TCRs covered spike, predominating at 160-218 and 743-854. The repertoires were collected only after the peak T cell response.

Comments on this clone: What it recognizes is unknown.

The data were produced by immunoSEQ multiplex PCR, yet TCRdb's version contains in-frame clones alone and is incomplete. Of about 120,000 clones in the sample, about 86% were seen once. The V and J ends lost 3 bases and 6 bases, in that order; junction bases with no gene match: 3. The CDR3 spans 14 residues. Germline V CDR1 and CDR2: KGHSH, LQKENI. The sequence derives from an adult who received the AZD1222 COVID-19 vaccine. This sequence joins TRBV18 and TRBJ1-2, with 11 bases that match TRBD1. The sequenced sample was peripheral blood, obtained 28 days after the second AZD1222 dose. The CDR3 sequence: CASSPGQGVHGYTF. The CDR3 DNA reads TGTGCCAGCTCACCGGGACAGGGGGTACATGGCTACACCTTC. Using reference TRBV18 and TRBJ1-2 for the parts outside the CDR3, the full variable domain is NAGVMQNPRHLVRRRGQEARLRCSPMKGHSHVYWYRQLPEEGLKFMVYLQKENIIDESGMPKERFSAEFPKEGPSILRIQQVVRGDSAAYFCASSPGQGVHGYTFGSGTRLTVV.